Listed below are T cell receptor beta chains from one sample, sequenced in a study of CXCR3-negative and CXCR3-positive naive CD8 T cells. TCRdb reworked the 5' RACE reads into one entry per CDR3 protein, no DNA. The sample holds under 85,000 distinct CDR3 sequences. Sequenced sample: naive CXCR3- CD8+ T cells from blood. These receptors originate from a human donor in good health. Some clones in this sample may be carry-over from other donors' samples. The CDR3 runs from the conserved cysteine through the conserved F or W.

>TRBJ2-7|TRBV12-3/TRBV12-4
CASSLDRDNKGEQYF
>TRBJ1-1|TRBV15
CATSPTGDTEAFF
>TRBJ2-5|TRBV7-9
CAERAGAEETQYF
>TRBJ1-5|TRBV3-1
CASSQGWRTDGHQPQHF
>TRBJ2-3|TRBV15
CATSFPPSDTQYF
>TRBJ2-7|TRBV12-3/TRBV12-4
CASSPGLALGGQYF
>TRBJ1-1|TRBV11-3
CASRANDRAPLYPSNTEAFF
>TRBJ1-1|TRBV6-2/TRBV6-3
CASSYSWGPPNTEAFF
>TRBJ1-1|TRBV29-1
CSVEANTEAFF
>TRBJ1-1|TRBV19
CASSTRRAGWSTEAFF
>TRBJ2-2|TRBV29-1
CSVEARGVGTGELFF
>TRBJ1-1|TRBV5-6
CASTPARQASGAFF
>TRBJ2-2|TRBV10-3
CAISESNTNTGELFF
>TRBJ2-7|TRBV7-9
CASAAGTYEQYF
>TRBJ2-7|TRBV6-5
CASSPVLGAEQYF
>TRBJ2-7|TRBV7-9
CASSSRLAYEQYF
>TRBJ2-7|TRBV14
CASSRQLGAFSYEQYF
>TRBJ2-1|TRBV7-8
CASSSEGRNEQFF
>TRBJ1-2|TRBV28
CASSSSGEITF
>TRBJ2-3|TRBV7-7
CASSLRAGSDRTDTQYF